This TCR beta chain appears in the sequencing data of a study of T cells in Graves' hyperthyroidism and ophthalmopathy. Study findings and constraints: Ophthalmopathy was separated from stable hyperthyroidism by a 13 V-J model. Most expanded thyroid clonotypes above 0.001 recurred in blood. The model predicted ophthalmopathy a median roughly 6.5 months before onset.

TCR beta CDR3 regions were amplified from RNA. The study used the HTBI primer set for a first-round RT-PCR of the TCR CDR3. Each CDR3 protein is one row after TCRdb ran MiXCR on the multiplex PCR reads. The sample has a few hundred thousand distinct CDR3 sequences; about 15% are singletons. V lost 4 bases, J lost 8 bases, and 6 bases stayed unmatched. Germline V CDR1 and CDR2: MDHEN, SYDVKM. The CDR3 length is 13 residues. Absence of ophthalmopathy progression within 18 months defined stable Graves' hyperthyroidism. This clonotype was counted ten times or more. Its antigen remains unknown. The clonotype comes from a woman in her 30s with Graves' hyperthyroidism. This sequence joins TRBV28 and TRBJ1-2; 8 bases fit TRBD1. Sequenced input: blood. The CDR3 coding sequence is TGTGCCAGCAGTTCTATCAGGGGGCGGGGCTACACCTTC. Translated: CASSSIRGRGYTF.